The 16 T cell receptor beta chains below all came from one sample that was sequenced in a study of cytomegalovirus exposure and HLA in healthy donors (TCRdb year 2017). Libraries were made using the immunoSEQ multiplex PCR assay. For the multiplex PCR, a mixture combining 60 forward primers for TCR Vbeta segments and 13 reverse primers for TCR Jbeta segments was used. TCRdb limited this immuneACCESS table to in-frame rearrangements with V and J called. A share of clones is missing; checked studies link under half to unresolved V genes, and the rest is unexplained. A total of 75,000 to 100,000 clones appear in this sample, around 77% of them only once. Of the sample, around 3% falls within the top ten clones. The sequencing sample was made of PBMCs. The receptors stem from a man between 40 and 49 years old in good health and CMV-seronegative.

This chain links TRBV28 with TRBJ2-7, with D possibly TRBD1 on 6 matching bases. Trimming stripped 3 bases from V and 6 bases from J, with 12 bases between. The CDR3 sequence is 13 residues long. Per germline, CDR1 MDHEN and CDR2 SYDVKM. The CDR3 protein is CASSFYTGTEQYF. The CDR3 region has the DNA TGTGCCAGCAGTTTCTATACAGGGACCGAGCAGTACTTC.

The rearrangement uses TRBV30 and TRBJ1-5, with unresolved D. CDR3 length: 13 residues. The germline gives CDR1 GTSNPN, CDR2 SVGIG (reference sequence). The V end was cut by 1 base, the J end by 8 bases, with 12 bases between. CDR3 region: CAWSESSLEPQHF. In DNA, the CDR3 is TGTGCCTGGAGTGAGAGTTCTCTAGAGCCCCAGCATTTT.

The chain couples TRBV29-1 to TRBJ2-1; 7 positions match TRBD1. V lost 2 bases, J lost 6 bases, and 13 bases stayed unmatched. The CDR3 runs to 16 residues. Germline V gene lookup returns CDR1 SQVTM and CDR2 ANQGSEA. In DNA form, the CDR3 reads TGCAGCGTTGAAAGGGGGACCGGACAGGCGGGCAATGAGCAGTTCTTC. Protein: CSVERGTGQAGNEQFF.

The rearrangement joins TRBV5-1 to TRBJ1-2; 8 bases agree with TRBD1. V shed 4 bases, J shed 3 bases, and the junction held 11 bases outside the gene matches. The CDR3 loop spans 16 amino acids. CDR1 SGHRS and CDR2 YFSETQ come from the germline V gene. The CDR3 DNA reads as TGCGCCAGCAGCCCGACCGTGAACAGGGGGGACTATGGCTACACCTTC. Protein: CASSPTVNRGDYGYTF.

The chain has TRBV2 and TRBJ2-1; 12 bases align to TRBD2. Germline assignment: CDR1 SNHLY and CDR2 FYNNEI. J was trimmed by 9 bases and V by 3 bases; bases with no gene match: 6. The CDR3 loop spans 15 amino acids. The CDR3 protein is CASSDRLAGVSEQFF. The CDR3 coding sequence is TGTGCCAGCAGTGACCGACTAGCGGGAGTAAGTGAGCAGTTCTTC. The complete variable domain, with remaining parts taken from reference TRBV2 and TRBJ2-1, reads EPEVTQTPSHQVTQMGQEVILRCVPISNHLYFYWYRQILGQKVEFLVSFYNNEISEKSEIFDDQFSVERPDGSNFTLKIRSTKLEDSAMYFCASSDRLAGVSEQFFGPGTRLTVL.

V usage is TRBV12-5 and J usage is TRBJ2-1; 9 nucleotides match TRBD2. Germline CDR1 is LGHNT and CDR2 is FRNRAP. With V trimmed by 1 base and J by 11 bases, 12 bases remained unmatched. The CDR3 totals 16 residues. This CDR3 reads CASGLGGGGGGMKQFF. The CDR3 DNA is TGTGCTAGTGGTTTGGGGGGAGGCGGGGGGGGAATGAAGCAGTTCTTC.

This CDR3 reads CASSDSGGNQPQHF. The CDR3, as DNA: TGTGCCAGCAGTGACAGTGGCGGGAATCAGCCCCAGCATTTT. The chain recombines TRBV6-1 with TRBJ1-5; D uncertain. The germline V and J ends were trimmed by 3 bases and 4 bases, with 10 bases remaining between them. This CDR3 is 14 amino acids long. CDR1 MNHNS and CDR2 SASEGT come from the germline V gene.

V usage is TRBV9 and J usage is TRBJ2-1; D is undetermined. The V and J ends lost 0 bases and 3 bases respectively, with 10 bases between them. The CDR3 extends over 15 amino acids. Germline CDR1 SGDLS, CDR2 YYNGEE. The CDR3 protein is CASSVGYRHYNEQFF. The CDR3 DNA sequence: TGTGCCAGCAGCGTAGGATACAGACACTACAATGAGCAGTTCTTC. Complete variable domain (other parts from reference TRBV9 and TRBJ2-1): DSGVTQTPKHLITATGQRVTLRCSPRSGDLSVYWYQQSLDQGLQFLIQYYNGEERAKGNILERFSAQQFPDLHSELNLSSLELGDSALYFCASSVGYRHYNEQFFGPGTRLTVL.

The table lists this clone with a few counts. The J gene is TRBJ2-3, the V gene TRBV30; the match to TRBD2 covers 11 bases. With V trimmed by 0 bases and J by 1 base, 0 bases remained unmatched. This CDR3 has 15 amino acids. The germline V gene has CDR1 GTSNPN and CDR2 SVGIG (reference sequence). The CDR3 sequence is CAWSVLAGGTDTQYF. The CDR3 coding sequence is TGTGCCTGGAGTGTACTAGCGGGAGGCACAGATACGCAGTATTTT.

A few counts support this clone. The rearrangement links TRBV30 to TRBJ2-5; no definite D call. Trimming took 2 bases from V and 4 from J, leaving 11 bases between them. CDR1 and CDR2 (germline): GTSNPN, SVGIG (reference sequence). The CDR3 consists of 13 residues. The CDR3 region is CAWSRRLRETQYF. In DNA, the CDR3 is TGTGCCTGGAGTAGGAGATTAAGAGAGACCCAGTACTTC.

CDR3 in amino acids: CASSGSGSGTDTQYF. The CDR3 DNA reads TGTGCCAGCTCGGGTAGCGGGAGTGGCACAGATACGCAGTATTTT. This chain links TRBV28 with TRBJ2-3; TRBD2 matches at 9 bases. This CDR3 has 15 residues. Looked up from germline, CDR1 is MDHEN and CDR2 is SYDVKM. V lost 8 bases, J lost 1 base, and 7 bases stayed unmatched.

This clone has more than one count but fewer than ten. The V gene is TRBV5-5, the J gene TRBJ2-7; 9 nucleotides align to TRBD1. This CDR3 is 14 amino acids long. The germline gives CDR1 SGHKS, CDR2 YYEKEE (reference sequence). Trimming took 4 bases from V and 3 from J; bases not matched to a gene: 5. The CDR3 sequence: CASSPGTGFYEQYF. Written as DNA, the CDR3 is TGTGCCAGCAGCCCCGGGACAGGGTTCTACGAGCAGTACTTC.

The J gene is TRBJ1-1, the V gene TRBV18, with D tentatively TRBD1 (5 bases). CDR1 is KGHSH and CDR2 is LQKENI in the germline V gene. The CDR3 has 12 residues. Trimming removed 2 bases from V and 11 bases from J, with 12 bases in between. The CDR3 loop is CASSPNSGGAFF. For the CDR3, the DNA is TGTGCCAGCTCACCAAACAGTGGGGGGGCTTTCTTT.

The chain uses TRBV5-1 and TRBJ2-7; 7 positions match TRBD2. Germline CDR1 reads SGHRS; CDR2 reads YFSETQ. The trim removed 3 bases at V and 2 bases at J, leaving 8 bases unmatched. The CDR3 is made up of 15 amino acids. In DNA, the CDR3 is TGCGCCAGCAGCTCGAGCGGGACCGGTCCCTACGAGCAGTACTTC. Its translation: CASSSSGTGPYEQYF.

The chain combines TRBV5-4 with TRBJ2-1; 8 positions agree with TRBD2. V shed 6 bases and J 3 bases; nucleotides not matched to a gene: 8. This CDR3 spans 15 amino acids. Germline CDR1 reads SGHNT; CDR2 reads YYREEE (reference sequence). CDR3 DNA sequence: TGTGCCAGCACGCCGGGACTAGGGGACTACAATGAGCAGTTCTTC. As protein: CASTPGLGDYNEQFF. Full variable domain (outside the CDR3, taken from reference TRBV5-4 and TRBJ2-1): ETGVTQSPTHLIKTRGQQVTLRCSSQSGHNTVSWYQQALGQGPQFIFQYYREEENGRGNFPPRFSGLQFPNYSSELNVNALELDDSALYLCASTPGLGDYNEQFFGPGTRLTVL.

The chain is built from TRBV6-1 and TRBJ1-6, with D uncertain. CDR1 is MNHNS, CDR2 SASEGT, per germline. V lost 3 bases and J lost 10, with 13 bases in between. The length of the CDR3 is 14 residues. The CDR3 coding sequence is TGTGCCAGCAGTGACCTCCGGTTCGGGTCACCCCTCCACTTT. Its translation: CASSDLRFGSPLHF.